This T cell receptor (beta chain) originates from a study of blood T cell repertoires in COVID-19. The wider study: The origin of the acute and convalescent COVID-19 samples was the United States, Italy and Spain. From T cells, B-cell-depleted T cells, or PBMCs came the material, which was cDNA or gDNA.

The table lists this clone with a count of one. This CDR3 comprises 14 residues. CDR1 is SGHDN, CDR2 FVKESK, per germline. V lost 4 bases and J lost 7; bases outside the gene matches: 4. Original processing methods: Using reference gene primer amplification, nucleated cell counts were estimated. TCRdb's copy holds only in-frame clones and misses some; the assay was immunoSEQ multiplex PCR. The V and J calls and clone size are taken from that table; D and trimming were inferred from the DNA. The sample has 150,000 to 200,000 clones; roughly 87% are singletons. The source material was peripheral blood. The genes are TRBV14 and TRBJ2-1, with 10 nucleotides matching TRBD2. The origin of this receptor is a man between 18 and 29 years old who had recovered from COVID-19. CDR3 coding DNA: TGTGCCAGCAGCCTTCTAGCGGGAGAGAATGAGCAGTTCTTC. Residues: CASSLLAGENEQFF.